Presented here are 12 T cell receptor beta chains from one specimen sequenced in a study of shared T cell receptors in the human thymus. Profiled with immunoSEQ multiplex PCR; TCRdb holds only in-frame clones, not every one. The sample consists of about 400,000 clones, 95% of them appearing once. Sequencing was done on a sample of thymocytes. Receptors originate from a human donor.

The J gene is TRBJ2-7, the V gene TRBV27, with TRBD1 matching over 11 bases. Trimming cost V 5 bases and J 4 bases; bases outside gene matches: 7. In germline, CDR1 is MNHEY, CDR2 SMNVEV (reference sequence). The CDR3 runs 15 residues. CDR3 residues: CASSLWTGGLYEQYF. CDR3 DNA: TGTGCCAGCAGTCTCTGGACAGGGGGCTTATACGAGCAGTACTTC.

The genes are TRBV2 and TRBJ2-3; 7 nucleotides line up with TRBD2. V gave up 4 bases and J gave up 1 base; unmatched junction bases: 8. CDR3 size: 16 residues. Germline CDR1 and CDR2: SNHLY and FYNNEI. The CDR3 sequence is CASSGAGAVGTDTQYF. CDR3 nucleotide sequence: TGTGCCAGCAGTGGTGCGGGAGCCGTTGGCACAGATACGCAGTATTTT.

The chain has TRBV6-1 and TRBJ2-7, with 9 bases fitting TRBD1. The CDR3 sequence is 14 residues long. The J segment lost 2 bases and the V segment lost 4 bases, leaving 3 bases of the junction unmatched. Germline V gene lookup returns CDR1 MNHNS and CDR2 SASEGT. CDR3 amino acids: CASSGQGGTYEQYF. CDR3 nucleotide sequence: TGTGCCAGCAGTGGACAGGGGGGGACCTACGAGCAGTACTTC.

The V and J genes are TRBV7-9 and TRBJ1-2; possibly TRBD1 for D (6 bases). Germline CDR1 and CDR2: SEHNR and FQNEAQ (reference sequence). The CDR3 loop spans 15 amino acids. V lost 0 bases and J 5 bases, leaving 13 bases between the germline ends. CDR3 DNA sequence: TGTGCCAGCAGCTTAGCAGGGGAGGGGGGATATGGCTACACCTTC. Translated: CASSLAGEGGYGYTF.

V usage is TRBV7-9 and J usage is TRBJ2-7, with D possibly being TRBD1 or TRBD2 (5 bases each). Looked up from germline, CDR1 is SEHNR and CDR2 is FQNEAQ (reference sequence). The length of the CDR3 is 14 residues. Trimming shortened V by 5 bases and J by 2 bases, and 13 bases separated the two germline ends. The CDR3 loop is CASSPGPSPYEQYF. In DNA, the CDR3 is TGTGCCAGCAGCCCGGGACCGTCCCCCTACGAGCAGTACTTC.

The chain carries TRBV27 and TRBJ2-1; 7 bases line up with TRBD2. V lost 3 bases and J lost 4; bases outside the gene matches: 9. The germline V gene encodes CDR1 MNHEY and CDR2 SMNVEV (reference sequence). CDR3 length: 16 amino acids. The CDR3 loop reads CASSFKAGEIYNEQFF. The DNA of the CDR3 is TGTGCCAGCAGTTTTAAGGCGGGGGAGATTTACAATGAGCAGTTCTTC.

In DNA form, the CDR3 reads TGTGCCAGCAGCTTAGTAGCAGGAGATAATTCACCCCTCCACTTT. The encoded protein is CASSLVAGDNSPLHF. The chain recombines TRBV7-9 with TRBJ1-6; D gene unclear. Germline V gene lookup returns CDR1 SEHNR and CDR2 FQNEAQ (reference sequence). CDR3 length equals 15 residues. The ends were cut back, 1 base at V and 5 bases at J, with 9 bases in the middle.

The J gene is TRBJ2-7, the V gene TRBV6-6, with 15 bases fitting TRBD2. J gave up 4 bases and V 8 bases, and 9 bases lay outside the gene matches. CDR1 is MNHNY and CDR2 is SVGAGI in the germline V gene (reference sequence). The CDR3 spans 16 residues. The CDR3, as DNA: TGTGCCAGCTGTGGACTAGCGGGAGGGCCTAGGTACGAGCAGTACTTC. It is translated as CASCGLAGGPRYEQYF.

The genes are TRBV27 and TRBJ2-3; D is perhaps TRBD2 (5 bases). This CDR3 comprises 13 residues. V dropped 1 base and J dropped 6 bases, with 8 bases sitting between them. Germline V gene data show CDR1 as MNHEY and CDR2 as SMNVEV (reference sequence). CDR3 in amino acids: CASSLYGEDTQYF. Written as DNA, the CDR3 is TGTGCCAGCAGTTTATATGGGGAGGATACGCAGTATTTT.

The chain has TRBV13 and TRBJ2-3, with unresolved D. Germline-derived CDR1 and CDR2 are PRHDT and FYEKMQ (reference sequence). Trimming took 6 bases from V and 0 from J, leaving 16 bases between them. The CDR3 has 16 residues. This CDR3 reads CASRGYRSKSTDTQYF. As DNA, the CDR3 is TGTGCCAGCAGGGGCTACCGGTCTAAGAGCACAGATACGCAGTATTTT. The whole variable domain, remainder taken from reference TRBV13 and TRBJ2-3, is AAGVIQSPRHLIKEKRETATLKCYPIPRHDTVYWYQQGPGQDPQFLISFYEKMQSDKGSIPDRFSAQQFSDYHSELNMSSLELGDSALYFCASRGYRSKSTDTQYFGPGTRLTVL.

This chain joins TRBV7-2 and TRBJ1-3; the D gene is possibly TRBD1 (6 bases). The ends were cut back, 5 bases at V and 0 bases at J, with 17 bases in the middle. Germline V gene sequence: CDR1 SGHTA, CDR2 FQGNSA. This CDR3 is 17 amino acids long. CDR3 nucleotide sequence: TGTGCCAGCAGCCGCTCGGGGGGCAGTGACTCTGGAAACACCATATATTTT. Protein: CASSRSGGSDSGNTIYF.

This chain links TRBV27 with TRBJ2-7; 9 nucleotides match TRBD1. V gave up 8 bases and J gave up 3 bases; unmatched junction bases: 8. Germline V gene lookup returns CDR1 MNHEY and CDR2 SMNVEV (reference sequence). There are 14 residues in the CDR3. CDR3 in DNA: TGTGCCAGCGGTTGGACAGGGGCTCTCTACGAGCAGTACTTC. Translated: CASGWTGALYEQYF.